This TCR beta chain was sequenced for a study of molecular identifiers for immune sequencing clone quantification. The study, taken as a whole, reports: Highly expanded clone sizes could be underestimated by identical TCR molecules sharing a barcode.

RNA fractions of 10%, 30% or 50% and 20,000 to 1,000,000 sorted cells were the source of naive CD8 libraries. TCRdb itself ran the PCR reads through MiXCR, one entry per CDR3 protein. This sample yields hundreds of thousands of distinct CDR3 sequences, of which roughly 25% are seen a single time; about 0.78% belongs to the top ten. The germline gives CDR1 MDHEN, CDR2 SYDVKM. With 1 base clipped from V and 4 bases from J, the junction kept 12 bases outside the gene matches. This CDR3 is built from 17 residues. In regard to this clonotype: Its antigen is undetermined.

The V call is TRBV28, the J call TRBJ1-1, with TRBD1 identical over 7 bases. The receptor comes from a human donor in good health. Some libraries in this study had Jurkat cell RNA spiked in. Specimen: naive CD8+ T cells from blood, with Jurkat cell RNA spiked in. Subset of the sample: FACS-sorted CD8+CD4-CCR7+CD45RA+ naive T cells. The CDR3 sequence is CASSLLREGAAITEAFF. DNA of the CDR3: TGTGCCAGCAGTTTATTGCGGGAGGGGGCTGCAATCACTGAAGCTTTCTTT.